This is a list of T cell receptor beta chains from one sample in a study of blood T cell repertoires in COVID-19. Produced via immunoSEQ multiplex PCR; TCRdb's table is partial and in-frame only. Altogether around 70,000 clones are present, approximately 90% being singletons, with the ten largest covering 4.8%. The specimen was peripheral blood. These receptors were taken from a woman aged 60-75 years with active COVID-19. Each CDR3 is given with its conserved first and last residue. D genes are given only for firm matches. Clone size appears in some rows only: once, few, many, or a class for an expanded clone.

-	TRBV7-7	TRBJ1-2	-	TGTGCTAGCAGCTTCCCCCAGACCATTCACAGTGGTAACTATGGCTACACCTTC	CASSFPQTIHSGNYGYTF
-	TRBV15	TRBJ1-4	-	TGTGCCACCGGCAGAGGGTGGGCAGGGGTTGACGAAAAACTGTTTTTT	CATGRGWAGVDEKLFF
-	TRBV4-1	TRBJ2-2	-	TGCGCCAGCAGCCAAGTGAGCTCCGATAACACCGGGGAGCTGTTTTTT	CASSQVSSDNTGELFF
-	TRBV27	TRBJ2-2	-	TGTGCCAGCAGATCCCACCTGACAGGGACTAACACCGGGGAGCTGTTTTTT	CASRSHLTGTNTGELFF
-	TRBV15	TRBJ2-5	-	TGTGCCACCAGCAGAGCTGCAGGCCGGCGACCGCTTAATCAAGAGACCCAGTACTTC	CATSRAAGRRPLNQETQYF
-	TRBV11-2	TRBJ2-7	-	TGTGCCAGCAGCTTATTCCGGGACACCTCCTACGAGCAGTACTTC	CASSLFRDTSYEQYF
once	TRBV5-5	TRBJ2-2	-	TGTGCCAGCAGTAGGACGGGGACTGCCGGGGAGCTGTTTTTT	CASSRTGTAGELFF
-	TRBV5-1	TRBJ2-3	TRBD2	TGCGCCAGCCGTAGTTTTCCGGGACTAGCGGGAGTCAGAGATACGCAGTATTTT	CASRSFPGLAGVRDTQYF
once	TRBV6-6	TRBJ2-7	-	TGTGCCAGCAGTTACTCCGGACAGAGTTCCTACGAGCAGTACTTC	CASSYSGQSSYEQYF
few	TRBV5-6	TRBJ2-2	TRBD1	TGTGCCAGCAGCTTGGGACAGGGGAGAGTCACCGGGGAGCTGTTTTTT	CASSLGQGRVTGELFF
-	TRBV5-1	TRBJ1-6	-	TGCGCCAGCAGCTTGGAAGAGGGTTTGATTTCACCCCTCCACTTT	CASSLEEGLISPLHF
-	TRBV14	TRBJ2-7	-	TGTGCCAGCAGCCAGTCACAGGCTGTCTCCTACGAGCAGTACTTC	CASSQSQAVSYEQYF
-	TRBV10-2	TRBJ2-7	-	TGCGCCAGCTTTGGTGAGAACTACGAGCAGTACTTC	CASFGENYEQYF
-	TRBV14	TRBJ2-2	TRBD2	TGTGCCAGCAGCCAAGGACTAGCGGGCACCGGGGAGCTGTTTTTT	CASSQGLAGTGELFF
-	TRBV25-1	TRBJ2-7	-	TGTGCCAGCAGTGCTTATAAATACGAGCAGTACTTC	CASSAYKYEQYF
-	TRBV30	TRBJ2-1	TRBD2	TGTGCCTGGCGGGGGGGCTTGTATAATGAGCAGTTCTTC	CAWRGGLYNEQFF
-	TRBV11-2	TRBJ2-7	-	TGTGCCAGCAGTAAACAGGGATACGAGCAGTACTTC	CASSKQGYEQYF
-	TRBV28	TRBJ1-1	TRBD1	TGTGCCAGCAGTCTCGGACAGGCGGATGGGGCTTTCTTT	CASSLGQADGAFF
-	TRBV9	TRBJ2-1	TRBD2	TGTGCCAGCAGCTCACCTCCACCGGGACTAGCGGGAGGGCCGGGGCTTGAGCAGTTCTTC	CASSSPPPGLAGGPGLEQFF
-	TRBV11-3	TRBJ1-3	TRBD1	TGTGCCAGCAGCTTTTCTCGGACAGGCCGTTCCTCTGGAAACACCATATATTTT	CASSFSRTGRSSGNTIYF
-	TRBV11-3	TRBJ2-1	-	TGTGCCAGCAGCTTTGGGGCCGGTGAGCAGTTCTTC	CASSFGAGEQFF
-	TRBV12-5	TRBJ1-1	TRBD1	TGTGCTAGTGGTCCCGGACAGGAAATGAACACTGAAGCTTTCTTT	CASGPGQEMNTEAFF
-	TRBV4-1	TRBJ2-1	TRBD2	TGCGCCAGCAGCCAAGAGATTCGGGGACTAGTATACAATGAGCAGTTCTTC	CASSQEIRGLVYNEQFF
-	TRBV29-1	TRBJ2-2	-	TGCAGCGTTCCAGGGTATAACGGGGAGCTGTTTTTT	CSVPGYNGELFF
-	TRBV6-4	TRBJ1-1	TRBD1	TGTGCCAGCGAGACAGGGGGTGGGAGATTGAGCACTGAAGCTTTCTTT	CASETGGGRLSTEAFF
-	TRBV28	TRBJ2-1	TRBD2	TGTGCCAGCAGTCCCATCACTAGCGGGAGGGCCAGTGAGCAGTTCTTC	CASSPITSGRASEQFF
-	TRBV2	TRBJ1-4	-	TGTGCCAGCACTCTCGGGGTCCACGGCCCTGCTAATGAAAAACTGTTTTTT	CASTLGVHGPANEKLFF
once	TRBV7-9	TRBJ1-3	-	TGTGCCAGCAGCTTAGCGGGAGGATCTGGAAACACCATATATTTT	CASSLAGGSGNTIYF
-	TRBV2	TRBJ1-2	-	TGTGCCAGCAGTGGTACAGGCTATGGCTACACCTTC	CASSGTGYGYTF
-	TRBV4-1	TRBJ2-5	TRBD2	TGCGCCAGCAGCCAAGTGCGGGAGCGAAAGGAGACCCAGTACTTC	CASSQVRERKETQYF
once	TRBV30	TRBJ1-4	-	TGTGCCTGGAGCGAGGTTGCAACTAATGAAAAACTGTTTTTT	CAWSEVATNEKLFF
-	TRBV18	TRBJ1-4	-	TGTGCCAGCTCACCCAATTCTAATGAAAAACTGTTTTTT	CASSPNSNEKLFF
-	TRBV11-3	TRBJ2-2	-	TGTGCCAGCAGCTTAAACCTTTGGGATCGGGGCACCGGGGAGCTGTTTTTT	CASSLNLWDRGTGELFF
-	TRBV16	TRBJ1-1	-	TGTGCCAGCAGCCTCCGGGGGTCGAACACTGAAGCTTTCTTT	CASSLRGSNTEAFF
-	TRBV7-2	TRBJ2-1	TRBD2	TGTGCCAGCAGCTTTTCGGGACTAGCGGCCTTAGATGAGCAGTTCTTC	CASSFSGLAALDEQFF
-	TRBV28	TRBJ1-4	-	TGTGCCAGCAGCCGCGGGACGGCAGCAACTAATGAAAAACTGTTTTTT	CASSRGTAATNEKLFF
-	TRBV19	TRBJ1-4	TRBD1	TGTGCCAGTAGTGAGACAGGGGAAAAACTGTTTTTT	CASSETGEKLFF
-	TRBV29-1	TRBJ2-1	TRBD2	TGCAGCGTTAGCGGGAGGGCTAACAATGAGCAGTTCTTC	CSVSGRANNEQFF
once	TRBV30	TRBJ2-7	TRBD2	TGTGCCTGGACCCCAGTGAGAAGGGCTAGCGGGAGGGGCTACGAGCAGTACTTC	CAWTPVRRASGRGYEQYF
-	TRBV13	TRBJ2-5	-	TGTGCCAGCAGCTTAATGGGGGGAGAGACCCAGTACTTC	CASSLMGGETQYF
-	TRBV18	TRBJ2-4	TRBD1	TGTGCCAGCTCACCCGGGACAGGAAAAAACATTCAGTACTTC	CASSPGTGKNIQYF
-	TRBV28	TRBJ2-2	-	TGTGCCAGCAGTTTTCAAGGGGTTGAGGGGGCCGGGGAGCTGTTTTTT	CASSFQGVEGAGELFF
-	TRBV7-2	TRBJ2-7	TRBD1	TGTGCCAGCAGCTTAGCTCCTAGACAGGGTGGCGAGCAGTACTTC	CASSLAPRQGGEQYF
-	TRBV7-6	TRBJ2-7	TRBD2	TGTGCCAGCAGCCCCAGCATGACTAGCGTCGACGAGCAGTACTTC	CASSPSMTSVDEQYF
-	TRBV11-2	TRBJ1-3	-	TGTGCCAGCAGTACCGGGCGGGCGGCGGGAAACACCATATATTTT	CASSTGRAAGNTIYF
-	TRBV28	TRBJ2-2	TRBD1	TGTGCCAGCAGCTATCAAGGACAGGGACGGAACACCGGGGAGCTGTTTTTT	CASSYQGQGRNTGELFF
-	TRBV10-1	TRBJ2-1	-	TGCGCCAGCAGTACGGGGCCCATAGGGGGTGAGCAGTTCTTC	CASSTGPIGGEQFF
once	TRBV5-4	TRBJ2-5	-	TGTGCCAGCAGCTCATCCGACAGGTCTGAGGGGGAGACCCAGTACTTC	CASSSSDRSEGETQYF
-	TRBV7-9	TRBJ2-5	-	TGTGCCAGCAGCTGGACAGCTATGGGGACCCAGTACTTC	CASSWTAMGTQYF
-	TRBV5-8	TRBJ1-4	-	TGTGCCAGCAGACTTTCAGGGGTCCGGGCAACTAATGAAAAACTGTTTTTT	CASRLSGVRATNEKLFF
-	TRBV27	TRBJ1-6	-	TGTGCCAGCAGTCCCGGGACACTTGAATATGTCTCCTATAATTCACCCCTCCACTTT	CASSPGTLEYVSYNSPLHF
-	TRBV5-4	TRBJ2-3	TRBD2	TGTGCCAGCAGCTTGGCTAGCGGAACGCAGTATTTT	CASSLASGTQYF
-	TRBV3-1/TRBV3-2	TRBJ2-1	TRBD2	TGTGCCAGCAGCCATACAACGAGCGGGAGAAGGAATGAGCAGTTCTTC	CASSHTTSGRRNEQFF